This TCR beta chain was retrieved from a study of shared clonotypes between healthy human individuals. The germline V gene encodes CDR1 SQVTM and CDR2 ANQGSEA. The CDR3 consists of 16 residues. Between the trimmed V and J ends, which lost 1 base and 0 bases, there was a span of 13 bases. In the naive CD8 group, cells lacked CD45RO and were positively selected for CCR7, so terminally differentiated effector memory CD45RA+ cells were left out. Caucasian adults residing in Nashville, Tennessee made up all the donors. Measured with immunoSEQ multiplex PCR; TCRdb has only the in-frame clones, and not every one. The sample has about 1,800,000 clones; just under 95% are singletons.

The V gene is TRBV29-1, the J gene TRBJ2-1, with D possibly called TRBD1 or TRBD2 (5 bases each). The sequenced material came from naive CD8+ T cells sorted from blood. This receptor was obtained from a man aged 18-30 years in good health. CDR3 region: CSVEAISGSSYNEQFF. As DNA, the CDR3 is TGCAGCGTTGAAGCTATATCAGGGAGCTCCTACAATGAGCAGTTCTTC.